The 27 T cell receptor beta chains below were found in one sample sequenced in a study of blood T cells in healthy people across ages. A second roughly 7 to 12 cycle PCR used barcoded and J-beta primers. Each CDR3 protein is one row after TCRdb ran MiXCR on the 5' RACE reads. Here the sample spans approximately 900,000 distinct CDR3 sequences, 25% to 30% being singletons. In addition, the sample was reused for a study of T cells of mothers and their children.

The sample consisted of blood. The receptors come from a woman between 40 and 50 years old in good health.

This chain connects TRBV18 to TRBJ1-2; no clear D gene. V lost 3 bases and J 4 bases, leaving 9 bases between the germline ends. The CDR3 runs 13 residues. Per the germline V gene, CDR1 is KGHSH and CDR2 is LQKENI. In DNA, the CDR3 is TGTGCCAGCTCACCGGATCCTATCTATGGCTACACCTTC. Its protein product is CASSPDPIYGYTF.

The table lists this clonotype with many counts. The chain links TRBV6-6 to TRBJ1-4, with a tentative D call TRBD1 (5 bases). Deletions cut 11 bases from V and 0 bases from J, with 16 bases between. Germline V gives CDR1 MNHNY, CDR2 SVGAGI (reference sequence). This CDR3 is built from 15 residues. The CDR3 sequence is CASRLGVATNEKLFF. The CDR3 region has the DNA TGTGCCTCTAGACTGGGGGTTGCAACTAATGAAAAACTGTTTTTT.

The chain combines TRBV14 with TRBJ1-2, with a weak D call TRBD1 (6 bases). The germline V gene has CDR1 SGHDN and CDR2 FVKESK. V was cut by 1 base and J by 8 bases, with 20 bases left in between. CDR3 length equals 16 residues. CDR3 bases: TGTGCCAGCAGCCAAGGCCACTCGGTGGGGGGCCGGGGCTACACCTTC. This encodes CASSQGHSVGGRGYTF.

V and J are TRBV9 and TRBJ1-2, with D perhaps matching TRBD1 (5 bases). Trimming took 3 bases from V and 5 from J, leaving 17 bases between them. Germline V gene lookup returns CDR1 SGDLS and CDR2 YYNGEE. The CDR3 is 15 amino acids. The CDR3: CASSALGTSPYGYTF. The CDR3, as DNA: TGTGCCAGCAGCGCACTTGGGACCTCACCTTATGGCTACACCTTC.

In its sample, this clonotype was seen many times. The chain combines TRBV6-5 with TRBJ1-2; 9 positions match TRBD1. V shed 5 bases, J shed 1 base, and the junction held 2 bases outside the gene matches. This CDR3 spans 14 amino acids. Germline values: CDR1 MNHEY, CDR2 SVGAGI. CDR3 coding DNA: TGTGCCAGCAGTCGGACAGGGGATAACTATGGCTACACCTTC. Translating it yields CASSRTGDNYGYTF.

This clonotype was recorded a few times. Being one base from a much bigger clone, this may be a read error. The chain couples TRBV29-1 to TRBJ2-7; a weak D match, TRBD1 (5 bases). Trimming left V 4 bases short and J 2 bases short, with 9 bases between. There are 12 residues in the CDR3. Germline CDR1 SQVTM, CDR2 ANQGSEA. CDR3 nucleotides: TGCAGCGTTGGGGGCATCACCTACGAGCAGTACTTC. Its protein is CSVGGITYEQYF.

This rearrangement joins TRBV20-1 to TRBJ1-4; D is ambiguous. This CDR3 contains 12 residues. Trimming took off 0 bases at V and 8 bases at J, with 7 bases between the two ends. Germline CDR1 DFQATT, CDR2 SNEGSKA (reference sequence). The CDR3 nucleotides read TGCAGTGCTAGAGATTTTATAGAAAAACTGTTTTTT. It yields the protein CSARDFIEKLFF.

Only a few counts were recorded for this clonotype. The chain links TRBV5-1 to TRBJ1-5, with 8 bases fitting TRBD1. There are 15 residues in the CDR3. Per germline, CDR1 SGHRS and CDR2 YFSETQ. V lost 5 bases to trimming and J lost 3 bases; unmatched junction nucleotides: 7. The CDR3 nucleotides read TGCGCCAGCAGTCCCGGGACAGGTACCAATCAGCCCCAGCATTTT. Translating gives CASSPGTGTNQPQHF.

The chain uses TRBV5-1 and TRBJ2-1, with TRBD2 matching over 10 bases. V lost 4 bases and J lost 5; bases outside the gene matches: 6. The CDR3 extends over 15 amino acids. Germline CDR1 reads SGHRS; CDR2 reads YFSETQ. Written as DNA, the CDR3 is TGCGCCAGCAGCATACTAGCGGGGAACGACAATGAGCAGTTCTTC. As protein: CASSILAGNDNEQFF. The whole variable domain, filled in from reference TRBV5-1 and TRBJ2-1, reads KAGVTQTPRYLIKTRGQQVTLSCSPISGHRSVSWYQQTPGQGLQFLFEYFSETQRNKGNFPGRFSGRQFSNSRSEMNVSTLELGDSALYLCASSILAGNDNEQFFGPGTRLTVL.

The J gene is TRBJ1-1, the V gene TRBV12-3 or TRBV12-4; D remains ambiguous. V was trimmed by 2 bases and J by 4 bases, leaving 11 bases between them. CDR3 length equals 14 residues. CDR3 protein: CASSLSGMSTEAFF. CDR3 DNA: TGTGCCAGCAGTTTATCCGGGATGAGCACTGAAGCTTTCTTT.

In this sample, this clonotype turned up a few times. The chain uses TRBV20-1 and TRBJ1-2; no reliable D call. Germline V gives CDR1 DFQATT, CDR2 SNEGSKA (reference sequence). The CDR3 is made up of 13 amino acids. V gave up 3 bases and J gave up 4 bases, with 12 bases separating them. As DNA, the CDR3 is TGCAGTGCTAGGCTGACGGAAATCTATGGCTACACCTTC. Translated: CSARLTEIYGYTF.

This clonotype appeared a few times. J is TRBJ1-1 and V is TRBV5-1; D ambiguous. V was cut by 0 bases and J by 1 base, with 10 bases left in between. The CDR3 loop spans 15 amino acids. Germline V lookup: CDR1 SGHRS, CDR2 YFSETQ. The CDR3 region is CASSLEYSPNTEAFF. The CDR3 nucleotides are TGCGCCAGCAGCTTGGAATACAGCCCGAACACTGAAGCTTTCTTT.

The table lists this clonotype with many counts. The rearrangement uses TRBV18 and TRBJ2-6; D remains unclear. The length of the CDR3 is 15 residues. V lost 1 base, J lost 0 bases, and 4 bases lay in between. From germline, CDR1 is KGHSH and CDR2 LQKENI. In DNA, the CDR3 is TGTGCCAGCTCACCACGGACCTCTGGGGCCAACGTCCTGACTTTC. It specifies CASSPRTSGANVLTF.

This clonotype was seen repeatedly, ten times or more. V usage is TRBV6-6 and J usage is TRBJ2-7, with 10 positions matching TRBD1. The CDR3 is made up of 15 amino acids. CDR1 MNHNY and CDR2 SVGAGI come from the germline V gene (reference sequence). The ends lost 0 bases at V and 6 bases at J; junction bases unmatched: 5. CDR3 residues: CASSYSGTGVSEQYF. In nucleotides, the CDR3 is TGTGCCAGCAGTTACTCGGGGACAGGGGTGAGCGAGCAGTACTTC.

This clonotype came up many times. This rearrangement joins TRBV7-2 to TRBJ2-7; D unclear. CDR3 length: 13 amino acids. V dropped 1 base and J dropped 0 bases, with 4 bases sitting between them. Germline CDR1 SGHTA, CDR2 FQGNSA. In DNA form, the CDR3 reads TGTGCCAGCAGCTTAGACTTCTCCTACGAGCAGTACTTC. Amino acid sequence: CASSLDFSYEQYF.

This clonotype was seen more than once but under ten times. The junction and the germline gene differ at one end; a read error may be behind it. The J gene is TRBJ2-1, the V gene TRBV12-3 or TRBV12-4; 9 bases align to TRBD2. The CDR3 extends over 16 amino acids. For the CDR3, the DNA is TGTGCCAACAGTTTAGAGGCGGGGGGGCCGCGTAATGAGCAGTTCTTC. It encodes CANSLEAGGPRNEQFF.

To note about this clonotype: This may come from a read error, since a much larger clone is one base off. DNA of the CDR3: TGCGCCAGCAGCCCAGGGGCAGGAATATCCTACGAGCAGTACTTC. It yields the protein CASSPGAGISYEQYF. The chain recombines TRBV4-1 with TRBJ2-7; TRBD1 might be the D (6 bases). CDR1 and CDR2 from the germline V gene are MGHRA and YSYEKL. Trimming cost V 4 bases and J 1 base, with 14 bases left between them. This CDR3 has 15 amino acids.

This clonotype was recorded a few times. The genes are TRBV2 and TRBJ2-7; D possibly corresponds to TRBD1 (5 bases). CDR3 length: 14 amino acids. Between the trimmed V and J ends, which lost 7 bases and 3 bases, there was a span of 16 bases. Germline V gene sequence: CDR1 SNHLY, CDR2 FYNNEI. Here the CDR3 reads CASTQGVLLYEQYF. The CDR3 DNA sequence: TGTGCCAGCACTCAGGGCGTCTTGCTCTACGAGCAGTACTTC.

This clonotype was counted a few times. This chain links TRBV5-1 with TRBJ2-1; D may be TRBD1 or TRBD2 (5 bases each). Per the germline V gene, CDR1 is SGHRS and CDR2 is YFSETQ. V was clipped by 2 bases and J by 6 bases, with 15 bases between them. The CDR3 contains 15 residues. The CDR3 bases are TGCGCCAGCAGCTTAGCCGGGGCAGGGTTCAATGAGCAGTTCTTC. Its translation: CASSLAGAGFNEQFF. Full variable domain (missing parts from reference TRBV5-1 and TRBJ2-1): KAGVTQTPRYLIKTRGQQVTLSCSPISGHRSVSWYQQTPGQGLQFLFEYFSETQRNKGNFPGRFSGRQFSNSRSEMNVSTLELGDSALYLCASSLAGAGFNEQFFGPGTRLTVL.

This clonotype showed up just a few times. This may come from a read error, since a much larger clone is one base off. V gene TRBV6-5 combines with J gene TRBJ2-5; 8 positions agree with TRBD1. The CDR3 spans 15 residues. Germline lookup yields CDR1 MNHEY and CDR2 SVGAGI. The DNA for the CDR3 is TGTGTCAGCAGTTTTGGGACAGGAGGAGGTCAGACCCAGTACTTC. Its translation is CVSSFGTGGGQTQYF.

This clonotype turned up a few times. This could be a read error, since a much larger clone is one nucleotide away. The V and J genes are TRBV12-3 or TRBV12-4 and TRBJ2-7, with a tentative D call TRBD2 (6 bases). The CDR3 contains 15 residues. V lost 6 bases and J lost 5, with 20 bases in between. CDR3 sequence (DNA): TGTGCCAGCAGCTTACGGGGGAACCTACCCAACGAGCAGTACTTC. Translation: CASSLRGNLPNEQYF.

The table lists this clonotype with a few counts. The V call is TRBV4-3, the J call TRBJ2-1; 8 bases map to TRBD1. Germline loops: CDR1 LGHNA, CDR2 YSLEER. The CDR3 has 15 residues. J lost 4 bases, V lost 0 bases, and 2 bases had no gene match. The CDR3 reads CASSQEDRDYNEQFF. The CDR3 bases are TGCGCCAGCAGCCAAGAGGACAGGGATTACAATGAGCAGTTCTTC.

The chain recombines TRBV20-1 with TRBJ2-2; 11 bases fit TRBD1. Germline trimming cut 1 base from V and 3 bases from J; bases unmatched to any gene: 7. Germline V lookup: CDR1 DFQATT, CDR2 SNEGSKA (reference sequence). The CDR3 is made up of 17 amino acids. In DNA, the CDR3 is TGCAGTGCTAGAGGGGGACAGGGGGTCCAAGACACCGGGGAGCTGTTTTTT. It yields the protein CSARGGQGVQDTGELFF.

This clonotype was seen many times. This chain links TRBV12-3 or TRBV12-4 with TRBJ2-4; the match to TRBD1 covers 7 bases. CDR3 length equals 12 residues. The V and J ends lost 5 bases and 8 bases, in that order; junction bases with no gene match: 3. Written as DNA, the CDR3 is TGTGCCAGCAGTCTTACAGGGGACATTCAGTACTTC. Translated, it gives CASSLTGDIQYF.

This clonotype was counted ten times or more. This chain connects TRBV20-1 to TRBJ1-2; 8 nucleotides align to TRBD1. Losses at the gene ends were 7 bases for V and 7 bases for J; bases not matched to a gene: 14. Per germline, CDR1 DFQATT and CDR2 SNEGSKA (reference sequence). The length of the CDR3 is 14 residues. CDR3 bases: TGCAGTGGTAATCCGGGACAGGATGGTAGTGGCTACACCTTC. Residues: CSGNPGQDGSGYTF.

The CDR3 loop is CSAPDPLNTEAFF. CDR3 in DNA: TGCAGTGCCCCGGACCCTCTGAACACTGAAGCTTTCTTT. The chain combines TRBV20-1 with TRBJ1-1; D is uncertain. Germline CDR1 reads DFQATT; CDR2 reads SNEGSKA (reference sequence). There are 13 residues in the CDR3. V lost 6 bases and J 0 bases, leaving 11 bases between the germline ends.

This clonotype was detected a few times. The rearrangement links TRBV3-1 to TRBJ2-3; 9 nucleotides line up with TRBD2. Trimming at V came to 5 bases and at J to 7 bases, leaving 7 bases not matched to a gene. The CDR3 consists of 14 residues. Germline-derived CDR1 and CDR2 are LGHDT and YNNKEL (reference sequence). The CDR3 region has the DNA TGTGCCAGCAGCACGGGACTAGCCCCCTATACGCAGTATTTT. Protein sequence: CASSTGLAPYTQYF.